What follows is one TCR beta chain and its context. The data belong to a study of T cell changes during pregnancy in multiple sclerosis. CDR1 SQVTM and CDR2 ANQGSEA come from the germline V gene. V shed 6 bases and J shed 6 bases, with 12 bases lying between them. The length of the CDR3 is 11 residues. Some clones are missing from TCRdb's copy, which holds only in-frame ones; the method was immunoSEQ multiplex PCR. This table has under 50,000 clones, about 88% appearing once. Here the sequenced sample was CD8+ T cells from peripheral blood mononuclear cells, taken in the first trimester of pregnancy. The TCR sequence derives from a female donor with multiple sclerosis, enrolled in a pregnancy study. The gene calls are TRBV29-1 and TRBJ2-7; D might be TRBD1 (5 bases). The CDR3 loop reads CSVSDSGEQYF. Written as DNA, the CDR3 is TGCAGCGTCTCAGACAGTGGCGAGCAGTACTTC.